Below, 20 T cell receptor beta chains from the same sample are listed, as sequenced in a study of CD8 T cells in Susac syndrome. RNA in amounts of roughly 0.5 to 1 ug was reverse transcribed with random hexamers. Each CDR3 protein gets one entry after TCRdb re-called the immunoSEQ multiplex PCR reads with MiXCR. The sample contains approximately 190,000 distinct CDR3 sequences, roughly 92% of which appear only once. The sample taken for sequencing was CD4+ T cells from PBMCs. Every receptor here comes from a human donor in good health.

This clonotype showed up just once. The V call is TRBV5-1, the J call TRBJ2-7, with a possible D match to TRBD1 (5 bases). V gave up 5 bases and J gave up 6 bases, with 15 bases separating them. In germline, CDR1 is SGHRS, CDR2 YFSETQ. This CDR3 region has 13 residues. In DNA form, the CDR3 reads TGCGCCAGCAGTTTAGGGGATGGCGGCGAGCAGTACTTC. Amino acids: CASSLGDGGEQYF.

The chain has TRBV14 and TRBJ1-2; no firm D call. The CDR3 is made up of 14 amino acids. V was shortened by 0 bases and J by 4 bases, with 9 bases between the two germline ends. The germline CDR1 and CDR2 sequences are SGHDN and FVKESK. The CDR3 protein is CASSQEKTVYGYTF. CDR3 DNA: TGTGCCAGCAGCCAAGAAAAGACGGTCTATGGCTACACCTTC.

V usage is TRBV6-6 and J usage is TRBJ2-7; 11 nucleotides match TRBD2. The CDR3 spans 15 residues. From germline, CDR1 is MNHNY and CDR2 SVGAGI (reference sequence). V lost 6 bases to trimming and J lost 5 bases; unmatched junction nucleotides: 9. This CDR3 reads CASRTPGLAVNEQYF. CDR3 bases: TGTGCCAGCAGAACACCGGGACTAGCGGTAAACGAGCAGTACTTC.

The gene calls are TRBV29-1 and TRBJ1-2, with 8 bases matching TRBD1. Losses at the gene ends were 3 bases for V and 6 bases for J; bases not matched to a gene: 6. CDR3 size: 13 residues. Germline V CDR1 and CDR2: SQVTM, ANQGSEA. The CDR3 DNA follows: TGCAGCGTTGACCCAGACAGGGGCAATGGCTACACCTTC. Translated: CSVDPDRGNGYTF.

This clonotype has a single count. This chain uses TRBV3-1 with TRBJ1-4; a weak D match, TRBD1 (6 bases). The CDR3 contains 14 residues. Germline V gives CDR1 LGHDT, CDR2 YNNKEL (reference sequence). With 4 bases removed from V and 9 bases from J, the gap between germline ends came to 15 bases. The CDR3 nucleotides are TGTGCCAGCAGCCTGGGGGCAACGGGTAAAAAACTGTTTTTT. Its translation is CASSLGATGKKLFF.

To note about this clonotype: An end of the junction does not agree with germline; a read error may underlie this. V and J are TRBV19 and TRBJ2-6; 7 nucleotides align to TRBD1. The CDR3 covers 16 residues. Germline V gene sequence: CDR1 LNHDA, CDR2 SQIVND (reference sequence). The CDR3 sequence: CASTRGQNSGTNVLTF. The CDR3 DNA follows: TGTGCCAGTACCCGGGGACAGAACTCTGGGACCAACGTCCTGACTTTC.

This sequence joins TRBV12-3 or TRBV12-4 and TRBJ2-1; TRBD1 matches 8 bases. This CDR3 is built from 13 residues. V shed 6 bases, J shed 3 bases, and the junction held 1 base outside the gene matches. The CDR3 is CASRGQVYNEQFF. CDR3 DNA sequence: TGTGCCAGCAGGGGACAGGTCTACAATGAGCAGTTCTTC.

This chain joins TRBV29-1 and TRBJ1-2; possibly TRBD1 for D (6 bases). Germline CDR1 reads SQVTM; CDR2 reads ANQGSEA. CDR3 length: 14 residues. Deletions cut 6 bases from V and 4 bases from J, with 18 bases between. The CDR3: CSVQPQQGFYGYTF. CDR3 coding DNA: TGCAGCGTCCAGCCCCAACAGGGATTCTATGGCTACACCTTC.

The chain joins TRBV7-2 to TRBJ2-3; TRBD2 matches 9 bases. Losses at the gene ends were 2 bases for V and 11 bases for J; bases not matched to a gene: 11. Germline assignment: CDR1 SGHTA and CDR2 FQGNSA. This CDR3 spans 15 amino acids. The CDR3, as DNA: TGTGCCAGCAGCTTACGGCGGGGGGGACCCCATCAGCAGTATTTT. This gives the protein CASSLRRGGPHQQYF.

CDR3 residues: CASSTLPGYEQYF. The CDR3, as DNA: TGTGCCAGCAGTACTTTGCCAGGGTACGAGCAGTACTTC. The genes are TRBV6-6 and TRBJ2-7; D may be TRBD1 (5 bases). CDR3 length: 13 residues. Germline assignment: CDR1 MNHNY and CDR2 SVGAGI (reference sequence). With 5 bases removed from V and 4 bases from J, the gap between germline ends came to 12 bases.

The chain links TRBV3-1 to TRBJ2-6; D remains unclear. CDR1 is LGHDT and CDR2 is YNNKEL in the germline V gene (reference sequence). V was cut by 1 base and J by 5 bases, with 15 bases left in between. The CDR3 is 17 residues long. The CDR3 coding sequence is TGTGCCAGCAGCCAAGGGGCCGACGCGTTTTGGGCCAACGTCCTGACTTTC. Translating it yields CASSQGADAFWANVLTF.

J is TRBJ2-5 and V is TRBV24-1; 11 bases line up with TRBD1. CDR1 and CDR2 from the germline V gene are KGHDR and SFDVKD. CDR3 length equals 14 residues. V lost 8 bases and J lost 5; bases outside the gene matches: 6. CDR3 region: CATKGTGGPETQYF. CDR3 nucleotide sequence: TGTGCCACCAAGGGGACAGGGGGGCCGGAGACCCAGTACTTC.

The V and J genes are TRBV29-1 and TRBJ2-5; D is undetermined. Germline assignment: CDR1 SQVTM and CDR2 ANQGSEA. The CDR3 runs to 13 residues. V lost 7 bases and J 1 base, leaving 13 bases between the germline ends. The CDR3 is CSARGRLQETQYF. The CDR3 region has the DNA TGCAGCGCTAGAGGCAGACTCCAAGAGACCCAGTACTTC.

The gene calls are TRBV6-4 and TRBJ2-7; D might be TRBD2 (6 bases). CDR3 length: 15 amino acids. The V end lost 3 bases, the J end lost 3 bases, and 15 bases lay between the germline ends. Germline CDR1 reads MRHNA; CDR2 reads SNTAGT. CDR3 amino acids: CASSELAGWVYEQYF. The CDR3, as DNA: TGTGCCAGCAGTGAGTTGGCGGGGTGGGTCTACGAGCAGTACTTC.

This rearrangement joins TRBV24-1 to TRBJ2-1; 9 bases agree with TRBD1. The CDR3 is made up of 14 amino acids. J was trimmed by 10 bases and V by 9 bases; bases with no gene match: 12. Germline CDR1 is KGHDR and CDR2 is SFDVKD. The chain's CDR3 is CATGEPGTGKEQFF. CDR3 in DNA: TGTGCCACCGGGGAACCCGGGACAGGGAAGGAGCAGTTCTTC.

V and J are TRBV10-3 and TRBJ1-2, with D hard to call. This CDR3 has 11 amino acids. The germline gives CDR1 ENHRY, CDR2 SYGVKD. V lost 2 bases to trimming and J lost 8 bases, with 6 bases between them. The CDR3 region is CAISERAGYTF. CDR3 nucleotides: TGTGCCATCAGTGAGAGGGCGGGCTACACCTTC.

The chain carries TRBV5-4 and TRBJ1-6; TRBD1 matches at 7 bases. The length of the CDR3 is 14 residues. Looked up from germline, CDR1 is SGHNT and CDR2 is YYREEE (reference sequence). Trimming took 3 bases from V and 8 from J; bases not matched to a gene: 5. CDR3 bases: TGTGCCAGCAGCTGGCAGGGGGTCGATTCACCCCTCCACTTT. Translation: CASSWQGVDSPLHF.

The genes are TRBV29-1 and TRBJ1-2; D ambiguous. Trimming took off 6 bases at V and 8 bases at J, with 19 bases between the two ends. The germline CDR1 and CDR2 sequences are SQVTM and ANQGSEA. This CDR3 comprises 13 residues. This CDR3 reads CSVGSSRDRGYTF. The DNA for the CDR3 is TGCAGCGTCGGATCGTCGAGGGATCGAGGCTACACCTTC.

In nucleotides, the CDR3 is TGTGCCAGCAGTGATGGACTGCATGGCTACACCTTC. It translates to CASSDGLHGYTF. The J gene is TRBJ1-2, the V gene TRBV6-2 or TRBV6-3; D gene unclear. The CDR3 extends over 12 amino acids. V lost 5 bases and J lost 6, with 10 bases in between. Looked up from germline, CDR1 is MNHEY and CDR2 is SVGEGT.

The rearrangement links TRBV28 to TRBJ1-1; TRBD1 aligns across 8 bases. The trim removed 8 bases at V and 8 bases at J, leaving 16 bases unmatched. The germline V gene has CDR1 MDHEN and CDR2 SYDVKM. CDR3 length: 15 amino acids. CDR3 protein: CASYKQGAARWEAFF. The CDR3 bases are TGTGCCAGCTATAAGCAGGGGGCGGCGAGGTGGGAAGCTTTCTTT.